Each of the 32 T cell receptor beta chains below was sequenced from the same sample in a study of blood T cell repertoires in COVID-19. Measured with immunoSEQ multiplex PCR; TCRdb has only the in-frame clones, and not every one. The data hold about 76,000 clones, with about 88% observed a single time. The sequenced sample was peripheral blood. The receptors derive from a human donor in a cohort sampled during active COVID-19.

The chain uses TRBV7-9 and TRBJ2-7; D possibly corresponds to TRBD1 (5 bases). CDR1 SEHNR and CDR2 FQNEAQ come from the germline V gene (reference sequence). The CDR3 loop spans 14 amino acids. Trimming took off 1 base at V and 5 bases at J, with 12 bases between the two ends. The CDR3 here is CASSLVSLGDEQYF. CDR3 sequence (DNA): TGTGCCAGCAGCTTAGTATCCCTAGGGGACGAGCAGTACTTC.

The rearrangement uses TRBV4-1 and TRBJ1-2; 10 bases are a match to TRBD1. This CDR3 region has 14 residues. V shed 4 bases and J 4 bases; nucleotides not matched to a gene: 3. The germline V gene has CDR1 MGHRA and CDR2 YSYEKL. CDR3 coding DNA: TGCGCCAGCAGCCCGTGGGACAGGGGCTATGGCTACACCTTC. Its translation is CASSPWDRGYGYTF.

The chain couples TRBV28 to TRBJ1-2; 8 bases are shared with TRBD1. The germline CDR1 and CDR2 sequences are MDHEN and SYDVKM. There are 15 residues in the CDR3. Germline trimming cut 4 bases from V and 0 bases from J; bases unmatched to any gene: 4. CDR3 sequence (DNA): TGTGCCAGCAGTTCCCCGGGACAGGCTAACTATGGCTACACCTTC. Translation gives CASSSPGQANYGYTF.

This sequence joins TRBV30 and TRBJ2-7, with D possibly matching TRBD1 (6 bases). This CDR3 spans 12 amino acids. Germline V gives CDR1 GTSNPN, CDR2 SVGIG (reference sequence). V was trimmed by 5 bases and J by 6 bases, leaving 14 bases between them. The DNA of the CDR3 is TGTGCCTGGTATGACACAGGGATCGAGCAGTACTTC. Amino acid sequence: CAWYDTGIEQYF. Supplemented by reference TRBV30 and TRBJ2-7, the full variable domain reads SQTIHQWPATLVQPVGSPLSLECTVEGTSNPNLYWYRQAAGRGLQLLFYSVGIGQISSEVPQNLSASRPQDRQFILSSKKLLLSDSGFYLCAWYDTGIEQYFGPGTRLTVT.

The V gene is TRBV5-1, the J gene TRBJ2-7, with 8 bases fitting TRBD2. V lost 7 bases and J lost 2; bases outside the gene matches: 11. The CDR3 sequence is 15 residues long. Looked up from germline, CDR1 is SGHRS and CDR2 is YFSETQ. Here the CDR3 reads CASSSGGVGPYEQYF. In DNA, the CDR3 is TGCGCCAGCTCCTCCGGGGGGGTTGGCCCCTACGAGCAGTACTTC.

The CDR3 reads CASSIDTAGGPEETQYF. CDR3 DNA sequence: TGTGCCAGTAGTATAGATACGGCGGGAGGGCCCGAAGAGACCCAGTACTTC. This rearrangement joins TRBV19 to TRBJ2-5, with TRBD2 identical over 9 bases. V lost 0 bases to trimming and J lost 3 bases; unmatched junction nucleotides: 8. CDR1 is LNHDA and CDR2 is SQIVND in the germline V gene (reference sequence). The CDR3 contains 17 residues. Variable domain in full (rest from reference TRBV19 and TRBJ2-5): DGGITQSPKYLFRKEGQNVTLSCEQNLNHDAMYWYRQDPGQGLRLIYYSQIVNDFQKGDIAEGYSVSREKKESFPLTVTSAQKNPTAFYLCASSIDTAGGPEETQYFGPGTRLLVL.

The chain combines TRBV7-2 with TRBJ2-3; TRBD1 aligns across 9 bases. With 2 bases clipped from V and 6 bases from J, the junction kept 6 bases outside the gene matches. Germline loops: CDR1 SGHTA, CDR2 FQGNSA. The CDR3 runs 15 residues. The CDR3 nucleotides read TGTGCCAGCAGCTTATCTTGGACAGGGGTGGATACGCAGTATTTT. It encodes CASSLSWTGVDTQYF.

The chain employs TRBV7-2 and TRBJ1-6, with TRBD1 matching 8 bases. The V segment lost 5 bases and the J segment 10 bases; nucleotides outside the gene matches: 10. This CDR3 is built from 15 residues. The V gene's germline CDR1 is SGHTA and CDR2 FQGNSA. CDR3 in DNA: TGTGCCAGCAGCCCGACAGGGGCACAGGAATCACCCCTCCACTTT. Translated, it gives CASSPTGAQESPLHF. The variable domain in full, with the rest retrieved from reference TRBV7-2 and TRBJ1-6, is GAGVSQSPSNKVTEKGKDVELRCDPISGHTALYWYRQSLGQGLEFLIYFQGNSAPDKSGLPSDRFSAERTGGSVSTLTIQRTQQEDSAVYLCASSPTGAQESPLHFGNGTRLTVT.

V and J are TRBV6-5 and TRBJ2-5, with a weak D call TRBD1 (5 bases). Trimming pared 5 bases from V and 8 bases from J, leaving 15 bases between. Germline lookup yields CDR1 MNHEY and CDR2 SVGAGI. The CDR3 runs 13 residues. In DNA form, the CDR3 reads TGTGCCAGCAGTACCCGACCTCAGGGTACCCAGTACTTC. It yields the protein CASSTRPQGTQYF.

This chain connects TRBV19 to TRBJ2-3; TRBD1 agrees at 11 bases. This CDR3 is 16 amino acids long. Germline assignment: CDR1 LNHDA and CDR2 SQIVND (reference sequence). The J segment lost 4 bases and the V segment lost 4 bases, leaving 7 bases of the junction unmatched. The CDR3 region is CASSTRDRGAPDTQYF. CDR3 coding DNA: TGTGCCAGTAGTACCCGGGACAGGGGGGCCCCAGATACGCAGTATTTT.

This clone was seen a handful of times. The rearrangement joins TRBV7-8 to TRBJ1-3; D not certain. V was trimmed by 5 bases and J by 0 bases, leaving 14 bases between them. Germline V CDR1 and CDR2: SGHVS, FQNEAQ. The CDR3 has 16 amino acids. The CDR3 reads CASSRALPSSGNTIYF. CDR3 DNA sequence: TGTGCCAGCAGCCGAGCCCTACCGAGCTCTGGAAACACCATATATTTT.

The chain joins TRBV24-1 to TRBJ2-1, with D maybe TRBD2 (6 bases). The CDR3 contains 13 residues. Trimming took 3 bases from V and 11 from J, leaving 13 bases between them. Germline CDR1 reads KGHDR; CDR2 reads SFDVKD. The CDR3 DNA is TGTGCCACCAGTGATGGTGTGGGAGGTAAGCAGTTCTTC. Its protein is CATSDGVGGKQFF.

V and J are TRBV11-2 and TRBJ2-7; 9 nucleotides match TRBD1. The trim removed 0 bases at V and 3 bases at J, leaving 6 bases unmatched. The CDR3 sequence is 16 residues long. Germline V gene lookup returns CDR1 SGHAT and CDR2 FQNNGV. As DNA, the CDR3 is TGTGCCAGCAGCTTAGACCCCGTGACAGGGGGCTACGAGCAGTACTTC. Translating gives CASSLDPVTGGYEQYF. The whole variable domain, remainder taken from reference TRBV11-2 and TRBJ2-7, is EAGVAQSPRYKIIEKRQSVAFWCNPISGHATLYWYQQILGQGPKLLIQFQNNGVVDDSQLPKDRFSAERLKGVDSTLKIQPAKLEDSAVYLCASSLDPVTGGYEQYFGPGTRLTVT.

The gene calls are TRBV7-6 and TRBJ2-2; D perhaps matches TRBD2 (5 bases). Germline CDR1 SGHVS, CDR2 FNYEAQ. Trimming pared 2 bases from V and 6 bases from J, leaving 16 bases between. The CDR3 is made up of 16 amino acids. The CDR3 DNA reads TGTGCCAGCAGCTTAAACCCGGGAACTAGTCCCGGGGAGCTGTTTTTT. Amino acids: CASSLNPGTSPGELFF.

The chain employs TRBV10-3 and TRBJ2-1; 10 bases fit TRBD2. This CDR3 is built from 15 residues. J gave up 4 bases and V 5 bases, and 5 bases lay outside the gene matches. CDR1 ENHRY and CDR2 SYGVKD come from the germline V gene. DNA for the CDR3: TGTGCCATCAGTCCCGGGACTAGCGATTACAATGAGCAGTTCTTC. Amino acids: CAISPGTSDYNEQFF.

The chain links TRBV19 to TRBJ1-4; 9 nucleotides line up with TRBD1. V gave up 3 bases and J gave up 8 bases; unmatched junction bases: 13. The CDR3 is 17 amino acids. Germline V gene data show CDR1 as LNHDA and CDR2 as SQIVND (reference sequence). The CDR3 protein is CASSIPRPGQGGEKLFF. In nucleotides, the CDR3 is TGTGCCAGTAGTATCCCCCGCCCGGGACAGGGTGGGGAAAAACTGTTTTTT.

The table lists this clone with a count of one. This chain links TRBV7-9 with TRBJ2-1; D uncertain. The CDR3 sequence is 12 residues long. V was pared by 1 base and J by 8 bases, with 6 bases between. CDR1 and CDR2 (germline): SEHNR, FQNEAQ (reference sequence). In DNA form, the CDR3 reads TGTGCCAGCAGCTTAGTGGCGGATGAGCAGTTCTTC. Translation: CASSLVADEQFF.

This clone was observed a few times. The CDR3 bases are TGTGCCTGGAGTGATGTGGCGGGCCAGCCCCAGCATTTT. Amino acid sequence: CAWSDVAGQPQHF. This chain uses TRBV30 with TRBJ1-5; D uncertain. Germline V gene lookup returns CDR1 GTSNPN and CDR2 SVGIG (reference sequence). The CDR3 has 13 residues. Trimming shortened V by 1 base and J by 7 bases, and 11 bases separated the two germline ends.

The chain combines TRBV7-2 with TRBJ2-3; the D is unclear. CDR3 size: 13 residues. The V and J ends lost 4 bases and 0 bases respectively, with 5 bases between them. The germline CDR1 and CDR2 sequences are SGHTA and FQGNSA. Here the CDR3 reads CASSSTSTDTQYF. The CDR3 bases are TGTGCCAGCAGCTCTACTAGCACAGATACGCAGTATTTT.

This chain uses TRBV19 with TRBJ2-7; D gene uncertain. This CDR3 is 14 amino acids long. Deletions cut 6 bases from V and 0 bases from J, with 12 bases between. Germline values: CDR1 LNHDA, CDR2 SQIVND (reference sequence). CDR3 region: CASSPSIPSYEQYF. DNA for the CDR3: TGTGCCAGTAGCCCCAGTATACCCTCCTACGAGCAGTACTTC.

This clone was seen only once. This chain uses TRBV18 with TRBJ1-2, with D possibly TRBD1 on 5 matching bases. Germline CDR1 is KGHSH and CDR2 is LQKENI. V lost 3 bases to trimming and J lost 4 bases, with 9 bases between them. The CDR3 length is 13 residues. In DNA, the CDR3 is TGTGCCAGCTCACCGGTACAGGCCTATGGCTACACCTTC. This gives the protein CASSPVQAYGYTF.

The rearrangement joins TRBV10-3 to TRBJ2-3, with TRBD1 as a possible D gene (6 bases). Trimming took off 2 bases at V and 3 bases at J, with 12 bases between the two ends. Per germline, CDR1 ENHRY and CDR2 SYGVKD. The length of the CDR3 is 15 residues. The CDR3, as DNA: TGTGCCATCAGTGAGAAGACAGGAACGACAGATACGCAGTATTTT. It translates to CAISEKTGTTDTQYF.

This chain joins TRBV15 and TRBJ2-3; 8 nucleotides line up with TRBD1. The germline V gene has CDR1 LNHNV and CDR2 YYDKDF (reference sequence). V shed 3 bases and J 5 bases; nucleotides not matched to a gene: 10. This CDR3 spans 16 amino acids. CDR3 sequence (DNA): TGTGCCACCAGCAGGCAGGGACAGGCCGGCGGAGATACGCAGTATTTT. This sequence encodes CATSRQGQAGGDTQYF.

The sample holds one count of this clone. The genes are TRBV3-1 (or the pseudogene TRBV3-2) and TRBJ2-5; D is perhaps TRBD2 (6 bases). The CDR3 has 14 residues. Germline CDR1 reads LGHDT; CDR2 reads YNNKEL (reference sequence). V was shortened by 4 bases and J by 4 bases, with 13 bases between the two germline ends. Written as DNA, the CDR3 is TGTGCCAGCAGCCGGCGCGGCGGGATAGAGACCCAGTACTTC. It is translated as CASSRRGGIETQYF.

The V gene is TRBV19, the J gene TRBJ1-2, with 7 bases fitting TRBD1. V dropped 1 base and J dropped 5; count of bases not matched to a gene: 4. Germline-derived CDR1 and CDR2 are LNHDA and SQIVND (reference sequence). The CDR3 has 14 residues. CDR3 amino acids: CASSIGQGGYGYTF. For the CDR3, the DNA is TGTGCCAGTAGTATAGGACAGGGTGGATATGGCTACACCTTC.

The gene calls are TRBV19 and TRBJ2-5; 9 bases are a match to TRBD1. The CDR3 has 13 residues. Germline V gene sequence: CDR1 LNHDA, CDR2 SQIVND (reference sequence). With 4 bases clipped from V and 6 bases from J, the junction kept 3 bases outside the gene matches. CDR3 loop: CASSKGQGQTQYF. DNA of the CDR3: TGTGCCAGTAGTAAAGGACAGGGGCAGACCCAGTACTTC. Variable domain in full (rest from reference TRBV19 and TRBJ2-5): DGGITQSPKYLFRKEGQNVTLSCEQNLNHDAMYWYRQDPGQGLRLIYYSQIVNDFQKGDIAEGYSVSREKKESFPLTVTSAQKNPTAFYLCASSKGQGQTQYFGPGTRLLVL.

The rearrangement links TRBV6-1 to TRBJ1-1; D remains unclear. The CDR3 loop spans 13 amino acids. The V gene's germline CDR1 is MNHNS and CDR2 SASEGT. Deletions cut 1 base from V and 4 bases from J, with 7 bases between. This CDR3 reads CASSEGAITEAFF. CDR3 sequence (DNA): TGTGCCAGCAGTGAAGGGGCAATCACTGAAGCTTTCTTT.

The rearrangement uses TRBV4-3 and TRBJ1-6, with D possibly matching TRBD1 (6 bases). V dropped 0 bases and J dropped 8 bases, with 17 bases sitting between them. CDR3 size: 17 residues. The germline V gene has CDR1 LGHNA and CDR2 YSLEER. The CDR3 here is CASSQDSGGRGDSPLHF. The CDR3 bases are TGCGCCAGCAGCCAAGATAGCGGGGGCAGGGGCGATTCACCCCTCCACTTT.

The chain couples TRBV4-2 to TRBJ2-7; D unclear. V lost 6 bases to trimming and J lost 0 bases, with 12 bases between them. The germline V gene encodes CDR1 LGHNA and CDR2 YNFKEQ. The CDR3 has 14 residues. CDR3 sequence reads: CASRRGLDSYEQYF. The CDR3 DNA follows: TGTGCCAGCAGACGAGGTCTGGACTCCTACGAGCAGTACTTC.

The V call is TRBV27, the J call TRBJ1-5, with a possible D match to TRBD1 (5 bases). The V gene lost 6 bases and the J gene lost 0 bases, with 12 bases spanning the gap. The CDR3 is 15 residues long. CDR1 MNHEY and CDR2 SMNVEV come from the germline V gene (reference sequence). CDR3 loop: CASSHGGYSNQPQHF. The DNA of the CDR3 is TGTGCCAGCAGCCACGGGGGTTATAGCAATCAGCCCCAGCATTTT.

This rearrangement joins TRBV7-3 to TRBJ2-3; 9 bases agree with TRBD1. Germline lookup yields CDR1 SGHTA and CDR2 FQGTGA. Trimming removed 5 bases from V and 3 bases from J; junction bases left unmatched: 6. The CDR3 totals 15 residues. The CDR3 sequence: CASSHRGHRTDTQYF. Written as DNA, the CDR3 is TGTGCCAGCAGCCACAGGGGGCATCGGACAGATACGCAGTATTTT.

The genes are TRBV7-7 and TRBJ2-2, with D uncertain. V was cut by 5 bases and J by 3 bases, with 13 bases left in between. The length of the CDR3 is 15 residues. The V gene's germline CDR1 is SSHAT and CDR2 FNYEAQ (reference sequence). The CDR3 DNA sequence: TGTGCCAGCAGCCTAGGTTCGTCCGACACCGGGGAGCTGTTTTTT. Encoded protein: CASSLGSSDTGELFF.